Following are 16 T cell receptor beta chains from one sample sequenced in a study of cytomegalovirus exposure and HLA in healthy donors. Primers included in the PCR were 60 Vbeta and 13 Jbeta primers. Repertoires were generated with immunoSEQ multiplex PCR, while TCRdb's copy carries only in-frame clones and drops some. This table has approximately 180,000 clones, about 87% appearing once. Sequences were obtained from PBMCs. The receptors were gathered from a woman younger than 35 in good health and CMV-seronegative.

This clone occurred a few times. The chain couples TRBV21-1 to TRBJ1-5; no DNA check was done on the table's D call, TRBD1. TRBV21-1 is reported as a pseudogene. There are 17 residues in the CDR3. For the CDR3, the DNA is TGTGCCAGCAGCAAAGCGCGTGGACAGGGTAGCAATCAGCCCCAGCATTTT. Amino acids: CASSKARGQGSNQPQHF.

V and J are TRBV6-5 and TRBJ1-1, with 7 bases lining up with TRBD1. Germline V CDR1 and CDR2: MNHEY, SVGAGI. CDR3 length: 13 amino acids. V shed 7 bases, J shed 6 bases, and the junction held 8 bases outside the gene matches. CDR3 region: CASKIQGIPEAFF. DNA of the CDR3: TGTGCCAGCAAGATACAGGGGATACCTGAAGCTTTCTTT.

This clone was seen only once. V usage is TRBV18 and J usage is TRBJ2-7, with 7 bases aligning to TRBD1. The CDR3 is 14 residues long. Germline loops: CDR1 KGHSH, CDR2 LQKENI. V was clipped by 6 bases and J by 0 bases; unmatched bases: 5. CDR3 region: CASSSTGSSYEQYF. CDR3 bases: TGTGCCAGCTCCTCGACAGGGAGCTCCTACGAGCAGTACTTC.

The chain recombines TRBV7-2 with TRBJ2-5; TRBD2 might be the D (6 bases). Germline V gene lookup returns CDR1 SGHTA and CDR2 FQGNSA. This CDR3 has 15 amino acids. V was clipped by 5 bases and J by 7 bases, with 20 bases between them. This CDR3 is CASSPSRGLGGTQYF. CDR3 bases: TGTGCCAGCAGCCCAAGTCGAGGTTTGGGGGGGACCCAGTACTTC.

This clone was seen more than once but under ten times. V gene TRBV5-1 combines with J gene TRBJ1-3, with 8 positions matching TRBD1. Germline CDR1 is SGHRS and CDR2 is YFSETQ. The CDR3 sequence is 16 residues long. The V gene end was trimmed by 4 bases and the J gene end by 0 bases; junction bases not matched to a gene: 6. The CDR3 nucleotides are TGCGCCAGCAGCAGGGGACAGGTTTCCTCTGGAAACACCATATATTTT. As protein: CASSRGQVSSGNTIYF.

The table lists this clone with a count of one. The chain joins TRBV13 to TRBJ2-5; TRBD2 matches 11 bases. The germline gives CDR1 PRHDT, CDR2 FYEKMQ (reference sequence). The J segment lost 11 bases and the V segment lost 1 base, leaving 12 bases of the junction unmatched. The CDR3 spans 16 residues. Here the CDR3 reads CASSLAPSGRLREQYF. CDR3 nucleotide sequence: TGTGCCAGCAGCTTAGCTCCTAGCGGGAGGTTGCGGGAGCAGTACTTC.

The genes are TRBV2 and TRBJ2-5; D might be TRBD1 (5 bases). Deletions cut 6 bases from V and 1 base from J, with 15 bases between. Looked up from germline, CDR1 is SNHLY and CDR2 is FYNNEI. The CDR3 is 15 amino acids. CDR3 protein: CASRPQGGGQETQYF. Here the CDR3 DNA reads TGTGCCAGCAGGCCGCAGGGTGGTGGCCAAGAGACCCAGTACTTC.

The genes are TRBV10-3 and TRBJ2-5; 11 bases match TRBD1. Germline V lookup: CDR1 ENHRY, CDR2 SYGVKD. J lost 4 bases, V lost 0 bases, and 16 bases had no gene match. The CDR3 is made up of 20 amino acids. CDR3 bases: TGTGCCATCAGTGAGTCGTGGCGGACAGGGGGCGTTGGAGCTGGAGAGACCCAGTACTTC. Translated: CAISESWRTGGVGAGETQYF.

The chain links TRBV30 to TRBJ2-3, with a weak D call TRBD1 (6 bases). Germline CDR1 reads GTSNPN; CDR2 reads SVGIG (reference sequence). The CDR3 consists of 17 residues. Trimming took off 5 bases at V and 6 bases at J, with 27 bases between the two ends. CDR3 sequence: CAWHTPQGQFGGDTQYF. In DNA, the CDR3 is TGTGCCTGGCATACACCCCAGGGACAATTCGGCGGTGATACGCAGTATTTT.

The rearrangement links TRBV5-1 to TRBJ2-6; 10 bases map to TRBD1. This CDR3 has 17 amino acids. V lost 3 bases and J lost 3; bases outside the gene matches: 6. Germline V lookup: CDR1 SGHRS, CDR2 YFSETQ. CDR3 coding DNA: TGCGCCAGCAGCTGGGCCGGGACAGGGGTTGGGGCCAACGTCCTGACTTTC. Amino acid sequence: CASSWAGTGVGANVLTF. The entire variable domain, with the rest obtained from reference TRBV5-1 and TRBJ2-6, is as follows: KAGVTQTPRYLIKTRGQQVTLSCSPISGHRSVSWYQQTPGQGLQFLFEYFSETQRNKGNFPGRFSGRQFSNSRSEMNVSTLELGDSALYLCASSWAGTGVGANVLTFGAGSRLTVL.

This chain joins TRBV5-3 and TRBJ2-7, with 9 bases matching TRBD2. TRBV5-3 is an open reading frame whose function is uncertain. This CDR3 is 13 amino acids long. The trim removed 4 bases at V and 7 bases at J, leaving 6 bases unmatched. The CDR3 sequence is CARSLAGGGEQYF. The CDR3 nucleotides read TGTGCCAGAAGCCTCGCGGGGGGGGGAGAGCAGTACTTC.

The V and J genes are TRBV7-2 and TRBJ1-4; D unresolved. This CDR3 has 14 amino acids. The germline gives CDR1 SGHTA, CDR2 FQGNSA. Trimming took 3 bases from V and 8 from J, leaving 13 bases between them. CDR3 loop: CASSFDPVGEKLFF. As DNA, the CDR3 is TGTGCCAGCAGCTTCGACCCAGTCGGGGAAAAACTGTTTTTT.

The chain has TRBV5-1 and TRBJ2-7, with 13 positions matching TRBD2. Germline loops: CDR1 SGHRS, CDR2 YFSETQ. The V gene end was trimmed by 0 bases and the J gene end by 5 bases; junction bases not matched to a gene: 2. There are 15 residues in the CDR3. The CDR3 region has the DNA TGCGCCAGCAGCTTGGGGACTAGCGGGAGTGACGAGCAGTACTTC. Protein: CASSLGTSGSDEQYF.

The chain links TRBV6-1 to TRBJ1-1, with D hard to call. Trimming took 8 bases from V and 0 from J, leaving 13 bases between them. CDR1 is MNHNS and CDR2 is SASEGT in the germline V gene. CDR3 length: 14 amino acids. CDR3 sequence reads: CASGDRVLNTEAFF. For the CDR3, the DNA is TGTGCCAGCGGCGACCGGGTTTTGAACACTGAAGCTTTCTTT.

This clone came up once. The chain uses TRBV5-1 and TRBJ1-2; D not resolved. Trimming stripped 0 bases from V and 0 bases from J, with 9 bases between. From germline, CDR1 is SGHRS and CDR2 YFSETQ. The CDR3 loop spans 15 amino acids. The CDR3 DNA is TGCGCCAGCAGCTTGGCCGCAGGCTCTAACTATGGCTACACCTTC. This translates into CASSLAAGSNYGYTF. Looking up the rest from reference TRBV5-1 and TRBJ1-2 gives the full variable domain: KAGVTQTPRYLIKTRGQQVTLSCSPISGHRSVSWYQQTPGQGLQFLFEYFSETQRNKGNFPGRFSGRQFSNSRSEMNVSTLELGDSALYLCASSLAAGSNYGYTFGSGTRLTVV.

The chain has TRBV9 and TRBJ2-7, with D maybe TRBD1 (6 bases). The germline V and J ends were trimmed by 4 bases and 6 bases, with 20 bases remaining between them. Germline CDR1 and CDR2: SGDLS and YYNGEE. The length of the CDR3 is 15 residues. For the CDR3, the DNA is TGTGCCAGCAGCTCTAGGATGGACAGCCTCGGCGAGCAGTACTTC. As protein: CASSSRMDSLGEQYF.